Below, one T cell receptor (beta chain) is given with its context. Antigen: not known. The sample originates from a study of shared clonotypes between healthy human individuals. Study at large: Researchers assigned three CD4 naive, three CD4 memory, two CD8 naive and one CD8 memory plate to each donor. Findings and caveats of the study: Some naive CD4 clonotypes, roughly 5%, turned up in common across a few donors.

Some clones are missing from TCRdb's copy, which holds only in-frame ones; the method was immunoSEQ multiplex PCR. The sample includes roughly 850,000 clones, 95% to 97% of them seen just once. CD8 cells regarded as naive lacked CD45RO, were positively chosen for CCR7, and omitted terminally differentiated effector memory CD45RA+ cells. V lost 7 bases and J 0 bases, leaving 19 bases between the germline ends. CDR1 is SGHVS and CDR2 is FQNEAQ in the germline V gene. This CDR3 is 17 amino acids long. The chain links TRBV7-8 to TRBJ2-1; perhaps TRBD2 as D (5 bases). Sequenced input: naive CD8+ T cells sorted from blood. The TCR was taken from a man younger than 40 in good health. The CDR3 DNA follows: TGTGCCAGCACCCTAACTCCTTTGGGGAGCTCCTACAATGAGCAGTTCTTC. It yields the protein CASTLTPLGSSYNEQFF.